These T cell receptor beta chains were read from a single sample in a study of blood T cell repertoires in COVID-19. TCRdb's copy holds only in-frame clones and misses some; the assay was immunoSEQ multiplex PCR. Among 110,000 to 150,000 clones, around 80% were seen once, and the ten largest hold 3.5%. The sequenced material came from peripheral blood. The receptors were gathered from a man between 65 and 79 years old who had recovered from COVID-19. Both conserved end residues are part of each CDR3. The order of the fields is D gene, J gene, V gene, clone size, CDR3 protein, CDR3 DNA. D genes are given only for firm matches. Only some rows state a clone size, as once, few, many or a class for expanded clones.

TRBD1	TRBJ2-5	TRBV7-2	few	CASSFYSQGQETQYF	TGTGCCAGCAGCTTTTATTCACAGGGGCAAGAGACCCAGTACTTC
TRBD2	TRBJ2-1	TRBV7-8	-	CASHPGTSGRGEQFF	TGTGCCAGCCACCCCGGGACTAGCGGGAGGGGTGAGCAGTTCTTC
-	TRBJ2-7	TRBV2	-	CASSERSSLAIQYF	TGTGCCAGCAGTGAACGCTCAAGTCTCGCGATCCAGTACTTC
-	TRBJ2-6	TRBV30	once	CAWSPDNSGANVLTF	TGTGCCTGGAGTCCCGACAACTCTGGGGCCAACGTCCTGACTTTC
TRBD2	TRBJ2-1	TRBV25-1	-	CASSERLAGGSSYNEQFF	TGTGCCAGCAGTGAACGTCTAGCGGGAGGATCCTCCTACAATGAGCAGTTCTTC
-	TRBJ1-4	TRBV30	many	CAWTPSALNEKLFF	TGTGCCTGGACACCCAGCGCCCTTAATGAAAAACTGTTTTTT
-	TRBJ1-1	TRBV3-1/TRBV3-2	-	CASSQDRGAFF	TGTGCCAGCAGCCAAGACAGGGGAGCTTTCTTT
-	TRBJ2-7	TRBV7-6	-	CASAGTGEQYF	TGTGCCAGCGCGGGGACCGGCGAGCAGTACTTC
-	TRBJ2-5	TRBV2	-	CASSERLAGTGETQYF	TGTGCCAGCAGTGAAAGGTTGGCGGGAACGGGGGAGACCCAGTACTTC
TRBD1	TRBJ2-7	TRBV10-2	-	CASSESAGGSAYEQYF	TGCGCCAGCAGTGAGTCAGCAGGGGGTTCGGCGTACGAGCAGTACTTC
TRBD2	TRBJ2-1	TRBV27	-	CASSWGTSANEQFF	TGTGCCAGCAGTTGGGGGACTAGCGCGAATGAGCAGTTCTTC
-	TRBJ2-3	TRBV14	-	CASSQSHGRGIDYTQYF	TGTGCCAGCAGCCAATCCCATGGCCGGGGGATAGATTATACGCAGTATTTT
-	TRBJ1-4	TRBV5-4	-	CASSLGGSGRNEKLFF	TGTGCCAGCAGCTTGGGAGGGTCGGGGAGGAATGAAAAACTGTTTTTT
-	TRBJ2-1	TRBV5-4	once	CASSSGLLPYDEQFF	TGTGCCAGCAGCTCCGGACTACTCCCATACGATGAGCAGTTCTTC
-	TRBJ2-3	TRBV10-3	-	CAISETPTWEQADTQYF	TGTGCCATCAGTGAGACCCCTACCTGGGAGCAGGCAGATACGCAGTATTTT
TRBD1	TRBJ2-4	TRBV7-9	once	CASSLPGTGATRAKNIQYF	TGTGCCAGCAGCTTGCCCGGGACAGGGGCAACTAGAGCCAAAAACATTCAGTACTTC
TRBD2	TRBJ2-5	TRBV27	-	CASSLFMGLVGQETQYF	TGTGCCAGCAGTTTATTCATGGGACTAGTGGGGCAAGAGACCCAGTACTTC
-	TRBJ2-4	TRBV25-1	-	CASSEWGEAKNIQYF	TGTGCCAGCAGTGAATGGGGGGAGGCCAAAAACATTCAGTACTTC
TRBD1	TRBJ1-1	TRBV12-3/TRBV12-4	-	CASSFGQGSAFF	TGTGCCAGCAGTTTCGGACAGGGCTCGGCTTTCTTT
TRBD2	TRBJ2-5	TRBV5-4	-	CASSTSVAGGETQYF	TGTGCCAGCAGCACCTCCGTAGCGGGAGGCGAGACCCAGTACTTC
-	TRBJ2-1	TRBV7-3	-	CASSLKVGREQFF	TGTGCCAGCAGCTTAAAGGTGGGCCGGGAGCAGTTCTTC
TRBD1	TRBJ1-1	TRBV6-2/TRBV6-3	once	CASSRGTGNTEAFF	TGTGCCAGCAGCCGGGGGACAGGAAACACTGAAGCTTTCTTT
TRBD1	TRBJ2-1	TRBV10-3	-	CATTGDHEQFF	TGTGCCACCACAGGGGATCATGAGCAGTTCTTC
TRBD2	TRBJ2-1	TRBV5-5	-	CASSFGRTGGSYNEQFF	TGTGCCAGCAGCTTCGGTCGGACGGGGGGATCCTACAATGAGCAGTTCTTC
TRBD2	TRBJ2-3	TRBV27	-	CASSTTSGSTDTQYF	TGTGCCAGCAGTACCACCAGCGGGAGTACAGATACGCAGTATTTT
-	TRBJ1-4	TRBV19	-	CASSIMGGGVVEKLFF	TGTGCCAGCAGTATCATGGGCGGGGGCGTCGTTGAAAAACTGTTTTTT